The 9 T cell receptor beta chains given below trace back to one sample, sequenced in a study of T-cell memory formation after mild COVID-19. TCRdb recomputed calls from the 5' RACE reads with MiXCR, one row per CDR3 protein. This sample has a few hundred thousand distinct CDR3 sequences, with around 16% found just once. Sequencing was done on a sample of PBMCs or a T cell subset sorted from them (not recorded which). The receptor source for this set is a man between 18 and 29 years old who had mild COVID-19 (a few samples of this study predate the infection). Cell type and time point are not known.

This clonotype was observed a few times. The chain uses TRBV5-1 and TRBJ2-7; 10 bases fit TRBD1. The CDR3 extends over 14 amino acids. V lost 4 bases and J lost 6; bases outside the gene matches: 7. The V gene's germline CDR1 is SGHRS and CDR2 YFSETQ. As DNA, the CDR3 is TGCGCCAGCAGCACACGGACAGGGGGGGTCGAGCAGTACTTC. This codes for CASSTRTGGVEQYF.

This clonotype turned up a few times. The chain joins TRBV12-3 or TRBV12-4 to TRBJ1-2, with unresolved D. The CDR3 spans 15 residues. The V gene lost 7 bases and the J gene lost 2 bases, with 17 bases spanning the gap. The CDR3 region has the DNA TGTGCCAGCACCTCACTTGGGGTATACAACTATGGCTACACCTTC. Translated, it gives CASTSLGVYNYGYTF.

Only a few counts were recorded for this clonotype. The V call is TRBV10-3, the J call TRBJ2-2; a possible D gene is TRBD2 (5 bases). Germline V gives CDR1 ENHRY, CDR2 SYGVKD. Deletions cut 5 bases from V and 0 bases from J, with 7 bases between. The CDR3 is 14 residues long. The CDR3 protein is CAISRGTNTGELFF. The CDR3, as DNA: TGTGCCATCAGTCGGGGTACGAACACCGGGGAGCTGTTTTTT.

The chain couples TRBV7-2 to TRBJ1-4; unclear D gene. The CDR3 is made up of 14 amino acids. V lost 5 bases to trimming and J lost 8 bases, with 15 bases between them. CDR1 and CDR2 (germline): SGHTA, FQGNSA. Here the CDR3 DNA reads TGTGCCAGCAGCCTGCCGGGCTTACGAGAAAAACTGTTTTTT. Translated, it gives CASSLPGLREKLFF.

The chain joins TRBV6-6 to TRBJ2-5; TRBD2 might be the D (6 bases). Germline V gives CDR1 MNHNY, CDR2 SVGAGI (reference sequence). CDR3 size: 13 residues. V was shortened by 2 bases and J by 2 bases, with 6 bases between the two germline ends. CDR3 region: CASSYAGQETQYF. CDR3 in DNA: TGTGCCAGCAGTTACGCGGGACAAGAGACCCAGTACTTC.

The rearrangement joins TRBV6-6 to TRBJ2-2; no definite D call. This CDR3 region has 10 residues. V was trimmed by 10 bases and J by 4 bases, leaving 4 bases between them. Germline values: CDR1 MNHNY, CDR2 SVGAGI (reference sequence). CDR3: CATSTGELFF. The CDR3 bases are TGTGCCACCAGCACCGGGGAGCTGTTTTTT.

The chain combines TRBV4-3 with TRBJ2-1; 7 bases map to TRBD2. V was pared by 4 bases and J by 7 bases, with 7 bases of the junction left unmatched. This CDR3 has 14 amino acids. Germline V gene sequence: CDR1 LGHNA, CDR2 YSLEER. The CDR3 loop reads CASSRSGGGNEQFF. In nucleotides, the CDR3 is TGCGCCAGCAGCCGAAGCGGCGGGGGTAATGAGCAGTTCTTC.

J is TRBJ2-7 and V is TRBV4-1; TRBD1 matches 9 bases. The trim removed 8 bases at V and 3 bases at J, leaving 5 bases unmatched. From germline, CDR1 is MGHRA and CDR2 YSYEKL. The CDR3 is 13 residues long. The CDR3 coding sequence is TGCGCCAGCCGGCGGACAGGGGACTACGAGCAGTACTTC. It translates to CASRRTGDYEQYF.

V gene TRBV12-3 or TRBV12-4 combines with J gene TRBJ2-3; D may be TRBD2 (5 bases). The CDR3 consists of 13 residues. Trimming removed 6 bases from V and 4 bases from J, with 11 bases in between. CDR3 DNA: TGTGCCAGCAGCTTGGGAGCGGCAGATACGCAGTATTTT. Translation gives CASSLGAADTQYF.